Included here is one T cell receptor (beta chain) sequence, with context. This clonotype was detected only a few times. The specificity of this receptor is unknown. It has no much larger one-base neighbor in the sample; base qualities were not kept. The listed sequencing device is Illumina NovaSeq 6000. TCR cDNA was synthesized by 5'RACE template switching, through which a universal primer site and unique molecular identifiers were introduced. Priming for cDNA synthesis came from both the TCR alpha and TCR beta constant segments. Two PCR steps were used to amplify libraries, with sample barcodes and sequencing adapters being added in the second step. Sequencing of the libraries was done on either Illumina HiSeq 2500 (2x100 bp) or NovaSeq (2x150 bp). The source study handled its data this way. Reads were demultiplexed and collapsed into UMI consensus sequences with MIGEC, and V(D)J alignment was performed with MiXCR. Using edgeR on replicate PBMC samples, clonotypes were called vaccine-responding if FDR was below 0.01 and the log2 fold change was above 5 up to day 15. Each bulk clonotype was labeled CD4 or CD8 based on which sequenced repertoire, CD4 or CD8, contained the clonotype at higher abundance. Starting from the raw public reads, TCRdb applied fastp trimming at Q25, assembled clones with MiXCR and retained in-frame beta chains. CDR3 protein duplicates are merged, each entry listing the most common genes and DNA. The V and J calls, along with clone size, are taken from TCRdb and not from the paper's own processing. Here the sample has about 300,000 distinct CDR3 sequences; approximately 10% occur a single time. The ten largest clones represent about 3.7% of the sample.

The treatment or condition label on this specimen signifies: live attenuated yellow fever vaccine strain. A standard Ficoll-Paque protocol was used to isolate PBMCs from peripheral blood. Dynabeads CD4 and CD8 positive selection kits were used to isolate CD4 and CD8 T-cell fractions. TriZol was used to extract RNA from bulk PBMCs, from CD4 and CD8 fractions, and from dextramer-positive and dextramer-negative fractions. These data are taken from a study of T cells after yellow fever vaccination (dated by TCRdb to between 2017 and 2020). Regarding the research as a whole: Libraries from fractions with low cell numbers were prepared with the SMART-Seq v4 Ultra Low Input RNA kit. Bulk PBMC replicates and cell subsets were isolated from blood drawn at multiple timepoints before and after both primary and secondary immunization. Bulk TCR alpha and beta repertoires were sequenced longitudinally to track T-cell clones before and after primary and booster YFV17D yellow fever vaccination. Two healthy male donors made up the cohort, one aged 18 to 30 years and the other aged 30 to 40 years. Study-wide findings and limitations: After the booster, most of the clones that had expanded following primary vaccination were detected again (just under 97% of CD4 and 88% of CD8), which suggests that memory was broadly maintained. A small fraction of clonotypes showed up in both the CD4 and CD8 compartments, probably as a result of convergent recombination. Because the study included only a couple of donors, the extent to which the findings can be generalized is limited. The secondary T-cell response was weaker than the primary response but faster, peaking on day 5 instead of day 15. Computational filtering was required because FACS-sorted repertoires could contain abundant contaminating clonotypes from the bulk population.

The input for sequencing was CD4+ T cells sorted from PBMCs, taken 5 days after the yellow fever booster vaccination. The clonotype originates from a man in his late teens or twenties who received the YFV17D yellow fever vaccine.

CDR3 protein: CASSQDGSGELFF. The base sequence is TGCGCCAGCAGCCAAGACGGAAGTGGGGAGCTGTTTTTT. The rearrangement combines TRBV4-3 with TRBJ2-2, with the D gene not clear enough to name. The CDR3 starts with the cysteine, ends with the phenylalanine, and has 13 residues. Only the CDR3 region is kept as DNA, spanning 39 bases read in frame from base 1. According to the germline V gene, CDR1 reads LGHNA and CDR2 reads YSLEER. V is cut by 0 bases and J by 8 bases, and the space between the germline ends is 7 bases.